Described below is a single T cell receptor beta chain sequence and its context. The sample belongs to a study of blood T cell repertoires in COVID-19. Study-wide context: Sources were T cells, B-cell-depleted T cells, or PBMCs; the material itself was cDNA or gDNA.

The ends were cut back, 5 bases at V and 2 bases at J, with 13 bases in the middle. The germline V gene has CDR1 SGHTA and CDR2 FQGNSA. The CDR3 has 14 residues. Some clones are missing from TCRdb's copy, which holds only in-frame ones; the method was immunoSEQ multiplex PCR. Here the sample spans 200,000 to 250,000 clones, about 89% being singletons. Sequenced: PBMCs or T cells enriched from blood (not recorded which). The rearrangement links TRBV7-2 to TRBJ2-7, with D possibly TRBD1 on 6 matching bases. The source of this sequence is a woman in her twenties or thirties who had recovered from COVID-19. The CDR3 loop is CASSPRQVPYEQYF. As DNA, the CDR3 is TGTGCCAGCAGCCCCAGACAGGTCCCCTACGAGCAGTACTTC.